This T cell receptor (beta chain) was observed in a study of CD8 T cells in ankylosing spondylitis. Quantitative molecular-barcoded 5'-RACE generated the TCR beta libraries. One entry per CDR3 protein, called by TCRdb with MiXCR from the 5' RACE reads. The sample lists about 250,000 distinct CDR3 sequences, 8% to 9% seen once, with around 4.8% in the top ten. Trimming removed 5 bases from V and 6 bases from J, with 18 bases in between. CDR3 length: 15 amino acids. Germline V lookup: CDR1 SGHTA, CDR2 FQGNSA. As to this clonotype: Its antigen is not identified.

Study outcomes and limitations: Disease-linked clones, CD8+, were relatively rare in peripheral blood.

This receptor was obtained from a female donor with ankylosing spondylitis or in good health (not recorded which). The rearrangement joins TRBV7-2 to TRBJ2-3; D uncertain. Sequencing was carried out using blood, either unsorted or a sorted T cell fraction (not recorded which). The CDR3 DNA reads TGTGCCAGCAGCCCTATGGACCACCCCGGTGATACGCAGTATTTT. Translating it yields CASSPMDHPGDTQYF. The full variable domain, in which reference TRBV7-2 and TRBJ2-3 provide the parts outside the CDR3, is GAGVSQSPSNKVTEKGKDVELRCDPISGHTALYWYRQSLGQGLEFLIYFQGNSAPDKSGLPSDRFSAERTGGSVSTLTIQRTQQEDSAVYLCASSPMDHPGDTQYFGPGTRLTVL.